Presented here are 20 T cell receptor beta chains from one specimen sequenced in a study of cytomegalovirus exposure and HLA in healthy donors. PCR primers comprised 60 Vbeta and 13 Jbeta primers. TCRdb's copy holds only in-frame clones and misses some; the assay was immunoSEQ multiplex PCR. This sample yields approximately 100,000 clones, of which 74% are seen a single time; approximately 2% belongs to the top ten. Sequenced material: PBMCs. Receptor source: a human donor in good health.

V and J are TRBV10-2 and TRBJ2-1; D not certain. Per germline, CDR1 WSHSY and CDR2 SAAADI. Trimming took off 3 bases at V and 7 bases at J, with 7 bases between the two ends. The CDR3 totals 12 residues. Written as DNA, the CDR3 is TGCGCCAGCAGTGATAGAGGTAATGAGCAGTTCTTC. This encodes CASSDRGNEQFF.

The CDR3 loop reads CAWSPRQGFSYEQYF. In nucleotides, the CDR3 is TGTGCCTGGAGTCCGAGACAGGGCTTCTCCTACGAGCAGTACTTC. This rearrangement joins TRBV30 to TRBJ2-7, with 7 bases identical to TRBD1. The CDR3 runs to 15 residues. Germline trimming cut 2 bases from V and 0 bases from J; bases unmatched to any gene: 7. Germline CDR1 reads GTSNPN; CDR2 reads SVGIG (reference sequence).

J is TRBJ1-2 and V is TRBV7-2, with TRBD1 matching over 9 bases. The length of the CDR3 is 15 residues. The junction had 7 bases not matched to a gene; V was cut back by 4 bases and J by 4 bases. The germline V gene encodes CDR1 SGHTA and CDR2 FQGNSA. The CDR3 loop is CASSSRTGEAYGYTF. The CDR3 nucleotides are TGTGCCAGCAGCTCTCGGACAGGGGAGGCCTATGGCTACACCTTC.

V gene TRBV27 combines with J gene TRBJ1-4; the match to TRBD1 covers 8 bases. The V gene end was trimmed by 6 bases and the J gene end by 3 bases; junction bases not matched to a gene: 6. The CDR3 spans 15 residues. The V gene's germline CDR1 is MNHEY and CDR2 SMNVEV (reference sequence). The CDR3 DNA reads TGTGCCAGCAGACCTCCGGGACAGGCTAATGAAAAACTGTTTTTT. Its protein is CASRPPGQANEKLFF.

As regards this clone: The sample carries other DNA sequences with the same CDR3. The chain uses TRBV4-2 and TRBJ1-1; D might be TRBD1 (5 bases). The V end lost 3 bases, the J end lost 0 bases, and 11 bases lay between the germline ends. Germline V gives CDR1 LGHNA, CDR2 YNFKEQ. This CDR3 comprises 15 residues. This chain's CDR3 is CASSQTDRLNTEAFF. In DNA, the CDR3 is TGTGCCAGCAGCCAGACAGACAGACTGAACACTGAAGCTTTCTTT.

The chain couples TRBV5-8 to TRBJ2-2; 8 nucleotides line up with TRBD1. After removal of 4 bases from V and 4 bases from J, the junction contained 6 bases not matched to a gene. This CDR3 comprises 15 residues. Germline CDR1 is SGHTS and CDR2 is YDEGEE. The CDR3 sequence is CASSGWTGSTGELFF. The DNA of the CDR3 is TGTGCCAGCAGCGGATGGACAGGGAGCACCGGGGAGCTGTTTTTT. Complete variable domain (other parts from reference TRBV5-8 and TRBJ2-2): EAGVTQSPTHLIKTRGQQATLRCSPISGHTSVYWYQQALGLGLQFLLWYDEGEERNRGNFPPRFSGRQFPNYSSELNVNALELEDSALYLCASSGWTGSTGELFFGEGSRLTVL.

The rearrangement uses TRBV6-5 and TRBJ1-6, with 8 bases aligning to TRBD1. Germline trimming cut 5 bases from V and 13 bases from J; bases unmatched to any gene: 10. The CDR3 is 14 amino acids. CDR1 is MNHEY, CDR2 SVGAGI, per germline. CDR3: CASSLGQGKMPLHF. CDR3 DNA: TGTGCCAGCAGTCTAGGACAGGGCAAGATGCCCCTCCACTTT.

The rearrangement links TRBV4-1 to TRBJ2-3; tentative D call: TRBD2 (6 bases). Deletions cut 7 bases from V and 8 bases from J, with 16 bases between. This CDR3 comprises 13 residues. Germline CDR1 reads MGHRA; CDR2 reads YSYEKL. The CDR3 spells CASMGAGRGTQYF. The CDR3 DNA reads TGCGCCAGCATGGGTGCGGGGCGGGGTACGCAGTATTTT.

This clone has just a few counts. V and J are TRBV4-3 and TRBJ1-1, with TRBD1 matching 7 bases. This CDR3 comprises 13 residues. Germline-derived CDR1 and CDR2 are LGHNA and YSLEER. With 2 bases clipped from V and 5 bases from J, the junction kept 2 bases outside the gene matches. CDR3 DNA sequence: TGCGCCAGCAGCCAAAGGGGGCGTACTGAAGCTTTCTTT. Protein sequence: CASSQRGRTEAFF.

The CDR3 spells CASSFSELNTEAFF. CDR3 nucleotide sequence: TGCGCCAGCAGCTTTTCAGAATTGAACACTGAAGCTTTCTTT. The chain recombines TRBV5-1 with TRBJ1-1; D is ambiguous. V was trimmed by 2 bases and J by 0 bases, leaving 8 bases between them. Germline V lookup: CDR1 SGHRS, CDR2 YFSETQ. The CDR3 covers 14 residues. Drawing the rest from reference TRBV5-1 and TRBJ1-1, the complete variable domain is KAGVTQTPRYLIKTRGQQVTLSCSPISGHRSVSWYQQTPGQGLQFLFEYFSETQRNKGNFPGRFSGRQFSNSRSEMNVSTLELGDSALYLCASSFSELNTEAFFGQGTRLTVV.

This clone showed up just a few times. The V and J genes are TRBV12-2 and TRBJ1-1; the table names TRBD1, a call not compared with the DNA. TRBV12-2 is a known pseudogene. The CDR3 consists of 13 residues. The CDR3 bases are TGTGCAATAACAGGGGGCACAGGCACTGAAGCTTTCTTT. This codes for CAITGGTGTEAFF.

The chain has TRBV23-1 and TRBJ1-1; 7 nucleotides agree with TRBD1. TRBV23-1 is designated an ORF whose function remains uncertain. This CDR3 has 20 residues. Germline trimming cut 7 bases from V and 0 bases from J; bases unmatched to any gene: 23. This CDR3 reads CASTPGQTGIPGSMNTEAFF. In DNA, the CDR3 is TGCGCCAGCACCCCAGGTCAGACAGGGATCCCTGGATCCATGAACACTGAAGCTTTCTTT.

The chain combines TRBV28 with TRBJ1-1; D gene ambiguous. The CDR3 contains 13 residues. The V gene lost 5 bases and the J gene lost 7 bases, with 14 bases spanning the gap. The germline CDR1 and CDR2 sequences are MDHEN and SYDVKM. CDR3 DNA: TGTGCCAGCAGTCTCACGCCGCAGATTGAAGCTTTCTTT. Translation: CASSLTPQIEAFF.

The chain links TRBV7-9 to TRBJ1-1; D is undetermined. Per germline, CDR1 SEHNR and CDR2 FQNEAQ (reference sequence). The CDR3 covers 11 residues. The V and J ends lost 5 bases and 11 bases respectively, with 12 bases between them. The CDR3 loop reads CASSQLETAFF. The CDR3 DNA reads as TGTGCCAGCAGCCAACTGGAGACGGCTTTCTTT.

The rearrangement links TRBV28 to TRBJ2-7; 8 nucleotides line up with TRBD1. CDR3 size: 14 residues. Germline V CDR1 and CDR2: MDHEN, SYDVKM. Unmatched junction bases numbered 7, after V lost 3 bases and J lost 6 bases. The DNA of the CDR3 is TGTGCCAGCAGTTTCTGGGCAGGGGGCGGCGAGCAGTACTTC. Protein product: CASSFWAGGGEQYF.

The V and J genes are TRBV5-1 and TRBJ2-5, with D possibly being TRBD2 (6 bases). Between the trimmed V and J ends, which lost 2 bases and 3 bases, there was a span of 20 bases. The CDR3 runs to 17 residues. Germline assignment: CDR1 SGHRS and CDR2 YFSETQ. CDR3 bases: TGCGCCAGCAGCTTATCAGTCGTTCTCGGAGGGGAAGAGACCCAGTACTTC. Protein product: CASSLSVVLGGEETQYF.

The genes are TRBV10-3 and TRBJ1-1; D ambiguous. The CDR3 sequence is 15 residues long. Germline CDR1 and CDR2: ENHRY and SYGVKD. V lost 6 bases to trimming and J lost 5 bases, with 19 bases between them. CDR3 sequence reads: CAIRRQGGGNTEAFF. CDR3 DNA: TGTGCCATCAGGCGACAAGGAGGTGGGAATACTGAAGCTTTCTTT.

The rearrangement links TRBV2 to TRBJ2-5, with 7 nucleotides matching TRBD1. CDR3 length equals 15 residues. Germline V gives CDR1 SNHLY, CDR2 FYNNEI. V gave up 7 bases and J gave up 5 bases; unmatched junction bases: 13. The CDR3 DNA reads TGTGCCAGCAACCGACGGACAGGCACGGCGGAGACCCAGTACTTC. Protein sequence: CASNRRTGTAETQYF.

Remarks on this clone: Other DNA sequences of this sample code for an identical CDR3. This rearrangement joins TRBV5-1 to TRBJ1-4, with TRBD1 matching over 7 bases. CDR1 is SGHRS, CDR2 YFSETQ, per germline. V was pared by 0 bases and J by 4 bases, with 6 bases of the junction left unmatched. The CDR3 is 16 amino acids. The CDR3 DNA reads TGCGCCAGCAGCTTGGCCAGGGGGACAGTTAATGAAAAACTGTTTTTT. Translation gives CASSLARGTVNEKLFF. Full variable domain (remainder filled in from reference TRBV5-1 and TRBJ1-4): KAGVTQTPRYLIKTRGQQVTLSCSPISGHRSVSWYQQTPGQGLQFLFEYFSETQRNKGNFPGRFSGRQFSNSRSEMNVSTLELGDSALYLCASSLARGTVNEKLFFGSGTQLSVL.

V gene TRBV6-5 combines with J gene TRBJ2-7, with D possibly being TRBD1 (6 bases). Trimming shortened V by 10 bases and J by 0 bases, and 13 bases separated the two germline ends. This CDR3 is 13 amino acids long. Germline CDR1 is MNHEY and CDR2 is SVGAGI. Written as DNA, the CDR3 is TGTGCCACCATAGGACAGCACTCCTACGAGCAGTACTTC. Residues: CATIGQHSYEQYF.